This TCR beta chain was recorded in a study of blood T cell repertoires in COVID-19. At the level of the study: The origin of the acute and convalescent COVID-19 samples was the United States, Italy and Spain.

Authors' processing steps: It was from reference gene primer amplification that nucleated cell counts were estimated. Clones were sequenced by immunoSEQ multiplex PCR, and TCRdb holds only the in-frame ones, with some missing. V, J and clone size are taken as reported in that table, and D and trimming were inferred from the DNA itself. The table lists about 150,000 clones, approximately 73% of them singletons, with around 3.5% in the top ten. Per germline, CDR1 SGHTA and CDR2 FQGTGA. Losses at the gene ends were 5 bases for V and 4 bases for J; bases not matched to a gene: 9. This CDR3 spans 15 amino acids.

The receptor comes from a woman older than 75 with acute or convalescent COVID-19. V and J are TRBV7-3 and TRBJ2-3, with TRBD1 identical over 7 bases. Material: peripheral blood. The chain's CDR3 is CASSPQGQYADTQYF. In DNA form, the CDR3 reads TGTGCCAGCAGCCCCCAGGGACAGTACGCAGATACGCAGTATTTT.